Shown below are 5 T cell receptor beta chains from a single sample sequenced in a study of OX40 agonist ivuxolimab in advanced cancers. The table came from immunoSEQ multiplex PCR; TCRdb's copy has only in-frame clones and leaves some out. The table shows roughly 71,000 clones, with roughly 84% occurring only once. The starting material was CD4+ or CD8+ T cells sorted from blood, obtained in a trial of the OX40 agonist ivuxolimab. The source of these receptors is an adult with an advanced solid tumor such as melanoma, head and neck, liver or kidney cancer.

J is TRBJ2-5 and V is TRBV7-3; 11 bases match TRBD2. Germline V CDR1 and CDR2: SGHTA, FQGTGA. J gave up 5 bases and V 4 bases, and 18 bases lay outside the gene matches. This CDR3 region has 19 residues. Written as DNA, the CDR3 is TGTGCCAGCAGCTCCAAGCCCCCCGTAGCGGGGGGGCCGGGGGAGACCCAGTACTTC. This sequence encodes CASSSKPPVAGGPGETQYF.

The V and J genes are TRBV9 and TRBJ2-1; 16 positions agree with TRBD2. J lost 7 bases, V lost 0 bases, and 10 bases had no gene match. CDR3 length: 19 amino acids. Germline V gene data show CDR1 as SGDLS and CDR2 as YYNGEE. CDR3 DNA sequence: TGTGCCAGCAGCGTAGGTGGGACTAGCGGGGGGGTATTAAATAATGAGCAGTTCTTC. It encodes CASSVGGTSGGVLNNEQFF.

The rearrangement joins TRBV11-3 to TRBJ2-3; 9 positions match TRBD2. Germline values: CDR1 SGHNT, CDR2 YENEEA. J gave up 2 bases and V 4 bases, and 13 bases lay outside the gene matches. This CDR3 is 18 amino acids long. The CDR3 DNA reads as TGTGCCAGCAGCTCCGGCTTGAAAGCGGGAGGTTCCACAGATACGCAGTATTTT. This gives the protein CASSSGLKAGGSTDTQYF. The whole variable domain, filled in from reference TRBV11-3 and TRBJ2-3, reads EAGVVQSPRYKIIEKKQPVAFWCNPISGHNTLYWYLQNLGQGPELLIRYENEEAVDDSQLPKDRFSAERLKGVDSTLKIQPAELGDSAVYLCASSSGLKAGGSTDTQYFGPGTRLTVL.

The chain combines TRBV6-6 with TRBJ1-2; maybe TRBD1 (5 bases). The germline V and J ends were trimmed by 3 bases and 6 bases, with 14 bases remaining between them. The germline V gene encodes CDR1 MNHNY and CDR2 SVGAGI (reference sequence). The CDR3 contains 14 residues. The CDR3 sequence is CASSYGTSRNGYTF. CDR3 nucleotides: TGTGCCAGCAGTTATGGGACCTCCAGGAATGGCTACACCTTC.

V is TRBV7-2 and J is TRBJ1-6; TRBD1 matches at 8 bases. The germline CDR1 and CDR2 sequences are SGHTA and FQGNSA. This CDR3 is 13 amino acids long. The ends lost 1 base at V and 13 bases at J; junction bases unmatched: 3. The CDR3, as DNA: TGTGCCAGCAGCTTAGAAGGGGACAGGCCCCTCCACTTT. Encoded protein: CASSLEGDRPLHF. Full variable domain (outside the CDR3, taken from reference TRBV7-2 and TRBJ1-6): GAGVSQSPSNKVTEKGKDVELRCDPISGHTALYWYRQSLGQGLEFLIYFQGNSAPDKSGLPSDRFSAERTGGSVSTLTIQRTQQEDSAVYLCASSLEGDRPLHFGNGTRLTVT.